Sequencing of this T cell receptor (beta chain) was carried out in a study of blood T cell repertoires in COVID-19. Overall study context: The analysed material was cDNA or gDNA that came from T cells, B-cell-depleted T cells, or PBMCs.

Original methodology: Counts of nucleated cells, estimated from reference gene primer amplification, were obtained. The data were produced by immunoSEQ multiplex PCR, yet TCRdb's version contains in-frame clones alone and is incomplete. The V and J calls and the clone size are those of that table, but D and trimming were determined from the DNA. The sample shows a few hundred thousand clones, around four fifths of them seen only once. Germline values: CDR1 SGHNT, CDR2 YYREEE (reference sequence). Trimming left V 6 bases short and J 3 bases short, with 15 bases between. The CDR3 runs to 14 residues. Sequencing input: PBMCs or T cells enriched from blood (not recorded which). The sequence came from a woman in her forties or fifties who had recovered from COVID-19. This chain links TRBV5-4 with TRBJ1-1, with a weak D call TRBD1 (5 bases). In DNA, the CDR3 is TGTGCCAGCAACGTCCCTGGGGGGGACACTGAAGCTTTCTTT. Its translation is CASNVPGGDTEAFF.